The next 3 T cell receptor beta chains were all read from a single sample in a study of blood T cell repertoires in COVID-19. Assay used: immunoSEQ multiplex PCR; TCRdb lists only in-frame clones, some missing. The sample yields 150,000 or so clones, about 80% seen once. The sequenced sample consisted of PBMCs or T cells enriched from blood (not recorded which). These receptors came from a man aged 45 to 65 who had recovered from COVID-19.

The chain is built from TRBV11-2 and TRBJ1-4; 9 positions agree with TRBD1. This CDR3 contains 15 residues. In germline, CDR1 is SGHAT, CDR2 FQNNGV. V was pared by 6 bases and J by 0 bases, with 2 bases of the junction left unmatched. Here the CDR3 DNA reads TGTGCCAGCAGAGGACAGGGGCCAACTAATGAAAAACTGTTTTTT. Protein sequence: CASRGQGPTNEKLFF.

The chain is built from TRBV4-2 and TRBJ1-5, with TRBD1 identical over 10 bases. The CDR3 runs to 16 residues. CDR1 is LGHNA and CDR2 is YNFKEQ in the germline V gene. V lost 2 bases to trimming and J lost 3 bases; unmatched junction nucleotides: 4. The CDR3 loop reads CASSQLGTGDNQPQHF. The CDR3 DNA sequence: TGTGCCAGCAGCCAACTCGGGACAGGGGACAATCAGCCCCAGCATTTT.

The CDR3 reads CASSSNGGGVARTKNYEQYF. In nucleotides, the CDR3 is TGTGCCAGCAGTTCAAATGGTGGGGGCGTCGCACGAACGAAAAACTACGAGCAGTACTTC. The chain recombines TRBV28 with TRBJ2-7; D possibly corresponds to TRBD1 (6 bases). CDR3 size: 20 residues. Per the germline V gene, CDR1 is MDHEN and CDR2 is SYDVKM. Trimming took off 4 bases at V and 3 bases at J, with 31 bases between the two ends.